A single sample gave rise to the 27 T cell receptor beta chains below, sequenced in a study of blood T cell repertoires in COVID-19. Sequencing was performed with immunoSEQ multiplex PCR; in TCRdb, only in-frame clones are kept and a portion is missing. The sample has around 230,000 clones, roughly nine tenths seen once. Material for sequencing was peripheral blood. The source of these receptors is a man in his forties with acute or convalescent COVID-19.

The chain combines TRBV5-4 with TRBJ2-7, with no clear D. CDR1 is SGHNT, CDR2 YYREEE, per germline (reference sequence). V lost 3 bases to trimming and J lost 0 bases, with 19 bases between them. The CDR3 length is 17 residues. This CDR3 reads CASSSRRLAEPSYEQYF. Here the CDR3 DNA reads TGTGCCAGCAGCTCCCGACGGCTGGCGGAGCCCTCCTACGAGCAGTACTTC.

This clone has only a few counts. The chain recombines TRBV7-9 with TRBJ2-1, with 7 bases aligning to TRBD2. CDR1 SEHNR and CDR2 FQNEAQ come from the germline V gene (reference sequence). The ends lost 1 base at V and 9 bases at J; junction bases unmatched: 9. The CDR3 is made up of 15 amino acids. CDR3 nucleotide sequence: TGTGCCAGCAGCTTAGGCAGCGGGACCAGGGTTGAGCAGTTCTTC. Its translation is CASSLGSGTRVEQFF.

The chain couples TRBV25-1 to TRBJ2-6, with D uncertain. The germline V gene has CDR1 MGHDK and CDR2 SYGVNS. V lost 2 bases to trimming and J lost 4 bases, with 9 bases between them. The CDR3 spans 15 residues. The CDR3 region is CASSEVEPGANVLTF. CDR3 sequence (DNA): TGTGCCAGCAGTGAAGTGGAGCCCGGGGCCAACGTCCTGACTTTC.

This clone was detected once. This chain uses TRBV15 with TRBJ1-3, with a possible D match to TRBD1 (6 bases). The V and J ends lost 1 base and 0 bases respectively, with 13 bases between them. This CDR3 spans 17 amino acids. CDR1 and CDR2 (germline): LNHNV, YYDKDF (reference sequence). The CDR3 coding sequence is TGTGCCACCAGCAGAGGAAGAGACAGGTTCTCTGGAAACACCATATATTTT. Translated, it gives CATSRGRDRFSGNTIYF.

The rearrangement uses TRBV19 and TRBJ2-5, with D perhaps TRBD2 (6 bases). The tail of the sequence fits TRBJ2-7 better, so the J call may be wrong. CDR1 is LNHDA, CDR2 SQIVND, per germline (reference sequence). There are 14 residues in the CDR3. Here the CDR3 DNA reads TGTGCCAGTAGTACCACGGACTACTCCTACGAGCAGTACTTC. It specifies CASSTTDYSYEQYF.

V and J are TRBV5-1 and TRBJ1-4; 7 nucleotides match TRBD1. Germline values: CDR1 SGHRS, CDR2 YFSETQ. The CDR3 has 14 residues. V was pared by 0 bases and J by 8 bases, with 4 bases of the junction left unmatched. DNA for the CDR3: TGCGCCAGCAGCTTGGCACCAGGGGGGGAAAAACTGTTTTTT. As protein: CASSLAPGGEKLFF. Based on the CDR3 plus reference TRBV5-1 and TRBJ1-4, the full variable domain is KAGVTQTPRYLIKTRGQQVTLSCSPISGHRSVSWYQQTPGQGLQFLFEYFSETQRNKGNFPGRFSGRQFSNSRSEMNVSTLELGDSALYLCASSLAPGGEKLFFGSGTQLSVL.

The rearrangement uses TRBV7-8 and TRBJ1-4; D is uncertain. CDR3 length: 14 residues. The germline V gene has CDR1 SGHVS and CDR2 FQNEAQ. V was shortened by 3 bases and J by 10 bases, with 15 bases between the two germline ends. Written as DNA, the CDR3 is TGTGCCAGCAGCTTCCGGGTTTTCGAGGGAAAACTGTTTTTT. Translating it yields CASSFRVFEGKLFF.

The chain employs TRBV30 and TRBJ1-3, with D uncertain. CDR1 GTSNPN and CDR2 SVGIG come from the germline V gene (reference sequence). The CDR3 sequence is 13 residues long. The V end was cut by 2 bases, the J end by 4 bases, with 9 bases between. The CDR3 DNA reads TGTGCCTGGAGTACACCACCGGGAAACACCATATATTTT. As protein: CAWSTPPGNTIYF.

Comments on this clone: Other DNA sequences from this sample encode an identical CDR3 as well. The CDR3 spells CASSQGSSGNTIYF. For the CDR3, the DNA is TGTGCCAGCAGCCAAGGTAGCTCTGGAAACACCATATATTTT. The V gene is TRBV3-1 (or the pseudogene TRBV3-2), the J gene TRBJ1-3; no clear D. Germline CDR1 reads LGHDT; CDR2 reads YNNKEL (reference sequence). The CDR3 contains 14 residues. Trimming shortened V by 1 base and J by 0 bases, and 4 bases separated the two germline ends.

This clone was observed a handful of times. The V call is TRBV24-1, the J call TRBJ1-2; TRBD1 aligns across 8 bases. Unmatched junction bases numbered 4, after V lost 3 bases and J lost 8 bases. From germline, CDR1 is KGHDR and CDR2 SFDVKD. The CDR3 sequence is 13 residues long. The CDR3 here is CATSDGQGLGYTF. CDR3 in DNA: TGTGCCACCAGTGATGGACAGGGACTGGGCTACACCTTC.

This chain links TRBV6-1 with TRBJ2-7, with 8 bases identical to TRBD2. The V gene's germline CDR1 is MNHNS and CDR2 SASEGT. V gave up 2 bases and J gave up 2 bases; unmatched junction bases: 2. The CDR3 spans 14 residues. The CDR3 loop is CASSETSGPYEQYF. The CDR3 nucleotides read TGTGCCAGCAGTGAAACTAGCGGCCCCTACGAGCAGTACTTC.

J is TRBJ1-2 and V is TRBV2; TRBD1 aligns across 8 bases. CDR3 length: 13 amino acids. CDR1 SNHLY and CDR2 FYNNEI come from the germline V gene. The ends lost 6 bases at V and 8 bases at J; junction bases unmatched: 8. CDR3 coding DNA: TGTGCCAGCAGCTACAGGGGACAGGAGGGCTACACCTTC. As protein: CASSYRGQEGYTF.

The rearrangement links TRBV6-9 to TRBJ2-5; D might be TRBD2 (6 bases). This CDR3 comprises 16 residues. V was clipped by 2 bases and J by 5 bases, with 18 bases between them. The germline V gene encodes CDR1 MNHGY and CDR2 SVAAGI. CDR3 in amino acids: CASSYASRSGWETQYF. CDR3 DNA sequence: TGTGCCAGCAGTTATGCGAGTCGGAGCGGGTGGGAGACCCAGTACTTC.

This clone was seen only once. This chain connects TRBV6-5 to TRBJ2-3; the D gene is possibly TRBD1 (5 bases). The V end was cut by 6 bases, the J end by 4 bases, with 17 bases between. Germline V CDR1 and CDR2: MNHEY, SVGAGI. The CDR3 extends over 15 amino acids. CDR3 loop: CASRPGPGSADTQYF. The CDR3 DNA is TGTGCCAGCAGACCAGGGCCAGGTTCAGCAGATACGCAGTATTTT.

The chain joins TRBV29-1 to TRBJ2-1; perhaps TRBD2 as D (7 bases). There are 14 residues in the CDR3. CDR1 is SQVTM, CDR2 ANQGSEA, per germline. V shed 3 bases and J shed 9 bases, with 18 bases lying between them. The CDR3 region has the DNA TGCAGCGTTGAGAGTGGGGGGGCCAGTGGTGAGCAGTTCTTC. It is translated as CSVESGGASGEQFF.

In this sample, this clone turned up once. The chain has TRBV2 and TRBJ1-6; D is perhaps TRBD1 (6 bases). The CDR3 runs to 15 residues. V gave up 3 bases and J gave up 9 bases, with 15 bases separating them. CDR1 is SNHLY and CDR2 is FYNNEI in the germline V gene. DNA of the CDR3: TGTGCCAGCAGTGAGAGGGCAGGGGTGGGTTCACCCCTCCACTTT. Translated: CASSERAGVGSPLHF.

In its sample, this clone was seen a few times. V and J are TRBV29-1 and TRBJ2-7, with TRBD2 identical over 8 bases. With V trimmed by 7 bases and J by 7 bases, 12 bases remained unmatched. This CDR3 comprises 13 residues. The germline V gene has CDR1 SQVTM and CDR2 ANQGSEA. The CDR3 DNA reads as TGCAGCGCCACACTAGCGGCTGTGGGGGAGCAGTACTTC. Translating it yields CSATLAAVGEQYF.

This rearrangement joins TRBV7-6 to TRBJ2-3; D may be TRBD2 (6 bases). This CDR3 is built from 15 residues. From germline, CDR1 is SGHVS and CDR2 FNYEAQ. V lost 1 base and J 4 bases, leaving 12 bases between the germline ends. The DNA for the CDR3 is TGTGCCAGCAGCTTAGAGGCTAGCGAGTCAGATACGCAGTATTTT. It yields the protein CASSLEASESDTQYF.

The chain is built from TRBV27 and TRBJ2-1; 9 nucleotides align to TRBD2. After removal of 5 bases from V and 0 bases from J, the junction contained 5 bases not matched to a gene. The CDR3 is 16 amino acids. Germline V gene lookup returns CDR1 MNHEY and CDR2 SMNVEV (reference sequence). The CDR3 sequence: CASSAGSGSSYNEQFF. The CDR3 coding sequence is TGTGCCAGCAGTGCAGGTAGCGGGAGCTCCTACAATGAGCAGTTCTTC.

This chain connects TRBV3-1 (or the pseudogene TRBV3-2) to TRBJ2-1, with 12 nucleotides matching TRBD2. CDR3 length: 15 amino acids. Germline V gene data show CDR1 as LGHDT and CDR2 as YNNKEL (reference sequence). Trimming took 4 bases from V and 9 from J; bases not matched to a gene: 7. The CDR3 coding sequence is TGTGCCAGCAGCCCCCGGACTAGCGGGGCAGGTGAGCAGTTCTTC. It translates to CASSPRTSGAGEQFF.

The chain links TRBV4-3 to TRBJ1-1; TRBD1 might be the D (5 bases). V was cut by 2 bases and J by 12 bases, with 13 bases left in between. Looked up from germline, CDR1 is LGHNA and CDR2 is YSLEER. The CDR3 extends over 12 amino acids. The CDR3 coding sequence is TGCGCCAGCAGCCAAAGGGGTCGGAGAACTTTCTTT. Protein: CASSQRGRRTFF.

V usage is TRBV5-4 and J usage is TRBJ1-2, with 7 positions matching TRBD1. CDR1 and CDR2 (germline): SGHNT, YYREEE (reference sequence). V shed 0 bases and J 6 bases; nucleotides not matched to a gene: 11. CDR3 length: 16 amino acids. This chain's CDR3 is CASSLDDFTGVHGYTF. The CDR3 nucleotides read TGTGCCAGCAGCTTGGATGATTTCACAGGGGTCCATGGCTACACCTTC.

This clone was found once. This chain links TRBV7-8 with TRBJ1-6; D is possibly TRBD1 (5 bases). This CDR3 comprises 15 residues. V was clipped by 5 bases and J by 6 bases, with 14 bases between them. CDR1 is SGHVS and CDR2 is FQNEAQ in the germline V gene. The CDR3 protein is CASSRRQSSNSPLHF. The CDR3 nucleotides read TGTGCCAGCAGCCGACGACAGAGCAGTAATTCACCCCTCCACTTT.

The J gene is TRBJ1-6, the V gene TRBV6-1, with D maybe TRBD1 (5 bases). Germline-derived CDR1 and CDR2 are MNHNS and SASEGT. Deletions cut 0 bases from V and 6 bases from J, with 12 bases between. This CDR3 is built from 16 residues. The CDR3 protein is CASSEAGGGGNSPLHF. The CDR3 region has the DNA TGTGCCAGCAGTGAAGCGGGGGGGGGAGGTAATTCACCCCTCCACTTT.

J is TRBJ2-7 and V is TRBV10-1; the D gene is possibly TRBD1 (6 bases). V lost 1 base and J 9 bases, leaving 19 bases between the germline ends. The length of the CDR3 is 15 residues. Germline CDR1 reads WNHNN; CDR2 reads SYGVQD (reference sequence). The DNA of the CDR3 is TGCGCCAGCAGTGAGTACCCGGGACACAAGGGGAGGCAGTACTTC. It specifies CASSEYPGHKGRQYF.

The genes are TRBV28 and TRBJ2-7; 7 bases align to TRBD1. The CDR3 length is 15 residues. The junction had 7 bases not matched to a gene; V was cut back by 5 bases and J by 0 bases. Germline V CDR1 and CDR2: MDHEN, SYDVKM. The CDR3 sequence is CASSRTGWGSYEQYF. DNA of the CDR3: TGTGCCAGCAGTCGGACAGGCTGGGGCTCCTACGAGCAGTACTTC.

CDR3 nucleotide sequence: TGCGCCAGCAGCTTGATCAGACAGGGGCTCGGCACTGAAGCTTTCTTT. It specifies CASSLIRQGLGTEAFF. The rearrangement links TRBV5-1 to TRBJ1-1; 8 nucleotides align to TRBD1. Germline-derived CDR1 and CDR2 are SGHRS and YFSETQ. V lost 1 base to trimming and J lost 4 bases; unmatched junction nucleotides: 9. The CDR3 runs 16 residues.